The T cell receptor beta chain under discussion was sequenced for a study of STAT3 mutations in large granular lymphocyte leukemia. With 2 bases removed from V and 1 base from J, the gap between germline ends came to 11 bases. Germline CDR1 is MNHEY and CDR2 is SVGAGI. CDR3 length: 15 residues. Findings and caveats of the study: In T-cell large granular lymphocyte leukemia, about half of patients showed multiple immunodominant subclonotypes.

Assay used: immunoSEQ multiplex PCR; TCRdb lists only in-frame clones, some missing. Counted here are over 30,000 clones, roughly 88% occurring once; the ten biggest clones make up under 0.55%. As concerns this clone: The target antigen is unknown.

The sequence was obtained from a human donor with T large granular lymphocyte leukemia. Some clones in this sample may be carry-over from other donors' samples. Source material: PBMCs. The chain uses TRBV6-5 and TRBJ1-1, with D uncertain. The CDR3 region is CASSYLGRKNTEAFF. In nucleotides, the CDR3 is TGTGCCAGCAGTTACCTTGGACGAAAGAACACTGAAGCTTTCTTT.